The 16 T cell receptor beta chains reported below all come from one sample, sequenced in a study of blood T cells in healthy people across ages. Using a J-beta primer mix together with a sample-barcoded 5' primer, a second PCR was run for about 6 to 12 cycles. Using its own MiXCR run on the 5' RACE reads, TCRdb lists one record per CDR3 protein. The repertoire holds over 500,000 distinct CDR3 sequences, with 25% to 35% as singletons. These data also featured in a second study, about T cells of mothers and their children.

The specimen sequenced was blood. The receptors come from a boy aged 2 to 10 in good health.

The chain combines TRBV6-2 or TRBV6-3 with TRBJ2-5; D is perhaps TRBD1 (6 bases). The V gene's germline CDR1 is MNHEY and CDR2 SVGEGT. The V end was cut by 6 bases, the J end by 2 bases, with 13 bases between. The CDR3 extends over 14 amino acids. The CDR3 nucleotides are TGTGCCAGCAGACAGGGCATATTTCAAGAGACCCAGTACTTC. Translated, it gives CASRQGIFQETQYF.

This chain joins TRBV20-1 and TRBJ1-2, with D perhaps TRBD1 (5 bases). The V gene lost 4 bases and the J gene lost 2 bases, with 11 bases spanning the gap. From germline, CDR1 is DFQATT and CDR2 SNEGSKA (reference sequence). The CDR3 runs to 13 residues. This CDR3 is CSAMKGRNYGYTF. The CDR3 coding sequence is TGCAGTGCTATGAAGGGGAGAAACTATGGCTACACCTTC.

This clonotype was seen a handful of times. V is TRBV11-2 and J is TRBJ2-2; 12 bases align to TRBD2. Unmatched junction bases numbered 9, after V lost 6 bases and J lost 4 bases. This CDR3 region has 17 residues. Germline V gene sequence: CDR1 SGHAT, CDR2 FQNNGV. CDR3 loop: CASRPLGLAGRTGELFF. The CDR3 region has the DNA TGTGCCAGCAGACCCCTGGGACTAGCGGGTCGCACCGGGGAGCTGTTTTTT. Variable domain in full (rest from reference TRBV11-2 and TRBJ2-2): EAGVAQSPRYKIIEKRQSVAFWCNPISGHATLYWYQQILGQGPKLLIQFQNNGVVDDSQLPKDRFSAERLKGVDSTLKIQPAKLEDSAVYLCASRPLGLAGRTGELFFGEGSRLTVL.

The rearrangement links TRBV12-3 or TRBV12-4 to TRBJ1-5, with 11 bases lining up with TRBD1. The CDR3 runs to 15 residues. V lost 6 bases and J lost 12; bases outside the gene matches: 13. CDR3 DNA sequence: TGTGCCAGCAGCTTTTTTTGGGACAGGGGGGGCGACCAGCATTTT. This gives the protein CASSFFWDRGGDQHF.

V is TRBV20-1 and J is TRBJ2-3, with TRBD2 matching over 9 bases. The CDR3 covers 19 residues. CDR1 is DFQATT, CDR2 SNEGSKA, per germline (reference sequence). The ends lost 1 base at V and 8 bases at J; junction bases unmatched: 22. In nucleotides, the CDR3 is TGCAGTGCTAGAGGTCTTAGCGGGAGTCTCCTAGGATGGGCAGGTACGCAGTATTTT. Its protein product is CSARGLSGSLLGWAGTQYF.

On this clonotype: One base away lies a much larger clone, so this may be a sequencing read error. V gene TRBV14 combines with J gene TRBJ2-7, with 9 bases aligning to TRBD1. The J call may not be correct, given that the DNA end is closer to TRBJ2-1. Germline V gene lookup returns CDR1 SGHDN and CDR2 FVKESK. The CDR3 is 16 amino acids. Here the CDR3 reads CASSRLYGQGNNEQFF. Here the CDR3 DNA reads TGTGCCAGCAGCCGTCTCTATGGACAGGGGAACAATGAGCAGTTCTTC.

J is TRBJ2-7 and V is TRBV7-9; TRBD2 matches at 7 bases. The CDR3 has 16 amino acids. The ends lost 0 bases at V and 2 bases at J; junction bases unmatched: 7. The germline CDR1 and CDR2 sequences are SEHNR and FQNEAQ (reference sequence). CDR3 region: CASSLARGMLAYEQYF. For the CDR3, the DNA is TGTGCCAGCAGCTTAGCGCGGGGGATGCTTGCCTACGAGCAGTACTTC.

The table lists this clonotype with many counts. The chain joins TRBV12-3 or TRBV12-4 to TRBJ2-5; 7 nucleotides match TRBD1. V gave up 3 bases and J gave up 5 bases; unmatched junction bases: 6. The CDR3 has 14 amino acids. This CDR3 reads CASSFLNRGETQYF. CDR3 bases: TGTGCCAGCAGTTTTTTGAACAGGGGCGAGACCCAGTACTTC.

V is TRBV7-6 and J is TRBJ2-3, with TRBD2 matching over 10 bases. CDR1 and CDR2 from the germline V gene are SGHVS and FNYEAQ. This CDR3 comprises 15 residues. The V gene end was trimmed by 1 base and the J gene end by 5 bases; junction bases not matched to a gene: 3. CDR3 protein: CASSLERLAGDTQYF. CDR3 coding DNA: TGTGCCAGCAGCTTAGAGCGACTAGCGGGAGATACGCAGTATTTT.

The CDR3 loop reads CASKSSGGETGELFF. The CDR3 nucleotides read TGTGCCAGCAAATCTAGCGGGGGTGAAACCGGGGAGCTGTTTTTT. The J gene is TRBJ2-2, the V gene TRBV6-1, with 10 bases aligning to TRBD2. Unmatched junction bases numbered 7, after V lost 7 bases and J lost 5 bases. This CDR3 spans 15 amino acids. CDR1 is MNHNS and CDR2 is SASEGT in the germline V gene.

The chain uses TRBV18 and TRBJ2-1, with a tentative D call TRBD1 (5 bases). The CDR3 sequence is 12 residues long. Trimming left V 6 bases short and J 8 bases short, with 11 bases between. Germline loops: CDR1 KGHSH, CDR2 LQKENI. CDR3: CASSDDSYEQFF. For the CDR3, the DNA is TGTGCCAGCTCGGATGACAGCTATGAGCAGTTCTTC.

The V call is TRBV24-1, the J call TRBJ2-5, with 15 positions matching TRBD2. The germline gives CDR1 KGHDR, CDR2 SFDVKD. Germline trimming cut 9 bases from V and 2 bases from J; bases unmatched to any gene: 9. This CDR3 has 17 residues. The CDR3 DNA reads as TGTGCCACCTCGCCGGGACTAGCGGGAGGAAGGCAAGAGACCCAGTACTTC. Its translation: CATSPGLAGGRQETQYF.

The chain uses TRBV6-5 and TRBJ2-2; D is perhaps TRBD2 (6 bases). The CDR3 runs to 14 residues. Per the germline V gene, CDR1 is MNHEY and CDR2 is SVGAGI. The germline V and J ends were trimmed by 7 bases and 2 bases, with 11 bases remaining between them. DNA for the CDR3: TGTGCCAGCACGAGGACTACAAACACCGGGGAGCTGTTTTTT. Protein sequence: CASTRTTNTGELFF.

The chain employs TRBV24-1 and TRBJ1-5; D possibly corresponds to TRBD1 (5 bases). This CDR3 is 13 amino acids long. Germline CDR1 is KGHDR and CDR2 is SFDVKD. Trimming stripped 4 bases from V and 7 bases from J, with 10 bases between. CDR3 nucleotides: TGTGCCACCAGTGAGGGGGTGGACCAGCCCCAGCATTTT. This translates into CATSEGVDQPQHF.

This clonotype was seen a few times. The chain couples TRBV28 to TRBJ2-7; possible D gene TRBD1, 5 bases. Germline V CDR1 and CDR2: MDHEN, SYDVKM. Trimming removed 6 bases at V and 0 bases at J, with 9 bases between. CDR3 size: 13 residues. The CDR3 spells CASRFDSSYEQYF. The CDR3 DNA reads as TGTGCCAGCAGGTTCGACAGCTCCTACGAGCAGTACTTC.

In this sample, this clonotype turned up a few times. The chain recombines TRBV30 with TRBJ2-6; D might be TRBD1 (5 bases). Between the trimmed V and J ends, which lost 3 bases and 4 bases, there was a span of 13 bases. The V gene's germline CDR1 is GTSNPN and CDR2 SVGIG (reference sequence). This CDR3 comprises 15 residues. The CDR3 coding sequence is TGTGCCTGGAGGCCAGGGTTGAGCGGGGCCAACGTCCTGACTTTC. Its protein product is CAWRPGLSGANVLTF.